Listed below are T cell receptor beta chains from one sample, sequenced in a study of shared clonotypes between healthy human individuals. This table comes from immunoSEQ multiplex PCR, and its TCRdb copy is limited to in-frame clones, with some not included. Here the sample spans about 800,000 clones, approximately 97% being singletons. The sequenced sample was naive CD8+ T cells sorted from blood. These receptors all stem from a man aged 25-45 years in good health. Both conserved end residues are part of each CDR3. The D gene is left open where the match is weak.

J gene: TRBJ2-2
V gene: TRBV11-3
D gene: -
CDR3 protein: CASSLATFPGELFF

J gene: TRBJ1-1
V gene: TRBV14
D gene: TRBD1
CDR3 protein: CASSHPGQGSEAFF

J gene: TRBJ2-7
V gene: TRBV5-4
D gene: -
CDR3 protein: CASSSLGYTYEQYF

J gene: TRBJ2-7
V gene: TRBV7-9
D gene: -
CDR3 protein: CASSSSDEQYF

J gene: TRBJ2-1
V gene: TRBV27
D gene: -
CDR3 protein: CASSRITFDEQFF

J gene: TRBJ2-2
V gene: TRBV11-2
D gene: -
CDR3 protein: CASPLGTANTGELFF

J gene: TRBJ1-2
V gene: TRBV18
D gene: -
CDR3 protein: CASSTDVWRGPIYGYTF

J gene: TRBJ1-5
V gene: TRBV15
D gene: -
CDR3 protein: CATSRDRGVNQPQHF

J gene: TRBJ1-1
V gene: TRBV7-8
D gene: TRBD1
CDR3 protein: CASSKLTGGNTEAFF

J gene: TRBJ1-3
V gene: TRBV7-9
D gene: -
CDR3 protein: CASSSSPDTIYF

J gene: TRBJ2-3
V gene: TRBV29-1
D gene: TRBD2
CDR3 protein: CSVDGGLAGGLRAPDTQYF

J gene: TRBJ2-7
V gene: TRBV15
D gene: -
CDR3 protein: CATSRDLGASSTYAQYF

J gene: TRBJ2-7
V gene: TRBV27
D gene: TRBD2
CDR3 protein: CASWGQGLAGVGYEQYF

J gene: TRBJ2-1
V gene: TRBV7-9
D gene: -
CDR3 protein: CASSASGISYNEQFF

J gene: TRBJ2-7
V gene: TRBV6-1
D gene: TRBD2
CDR3 protein: CASSGGLAGGPPREQYF

J gene: TRBJ2-7
V gene: TRBV27
D gene: TRBD1
CDR3 protein: CASSSPDRRNEQYF

J gene: TRBJ2-4
V gene: TRBV30
D gene: -
CDR3 protein: CAWSVLSSGLGNIQYF

J gene: TRBJ2-3
V gene: TRBV28
D gene: TRBD2
CDR3 protein: CASSARGTDTQYF

J gene: TRBJ2-7
V gene: TRBV4-1
D gene: -
CDR3 protein: CASSHRDTNYEQYF

J gene: TRBJ2-7
V gene: TRBV5-1
D gene: -
CDR3 protein: CASSPGVGSLSSYEQYF

J gene: TRBJ2-2
V gene: TRBV10-3
D gene: -
CDR3 protein: CAIHNTGELFF

J gene: TRBJ2-3
V gene: TRBV9
D gene: -
CDR3 protein: CASSVAGASTDTQYF

J gene: TRBJ1-1
V gene: TRBV19
D gene: TRBD1
CDR3 protein: CASRPGQGAVTEAFF

J gene: TRBJ2-1
V gene: TRBV29-1
D gene: -
CDR3 protein: CSVGIVPYNEQFF

J gene: TRBJ2-5
V gene: TRBV29-1
D gene: -
CDR3 protein: CSVVTETQYF

J gene: TRBJ1-5
V gene: TRBV6-1
D gene: -
CDR3 protein: CASSEGYSGQPQHF

J gene: TRBJ2-7
V gene: TRBV14
D gene: -
CDR3 protein: CASSEGAGWDEQYF

J gene: TRBJ1-5
V gene: TRBV29-1
D gene: TRBD1
CDR3 protein: CSVLAPQGHQHF

J gene: TRBJ2-3
V gene: TRBV19
D gene: TRBD1
CDR3 protein: CASSRGQGLFTDTQYF

J gene: TRBJ2-3
V gene: TRBV7-8
D gene: -
CDR3 protein: CASSLGRFLGAATPTDTQYF